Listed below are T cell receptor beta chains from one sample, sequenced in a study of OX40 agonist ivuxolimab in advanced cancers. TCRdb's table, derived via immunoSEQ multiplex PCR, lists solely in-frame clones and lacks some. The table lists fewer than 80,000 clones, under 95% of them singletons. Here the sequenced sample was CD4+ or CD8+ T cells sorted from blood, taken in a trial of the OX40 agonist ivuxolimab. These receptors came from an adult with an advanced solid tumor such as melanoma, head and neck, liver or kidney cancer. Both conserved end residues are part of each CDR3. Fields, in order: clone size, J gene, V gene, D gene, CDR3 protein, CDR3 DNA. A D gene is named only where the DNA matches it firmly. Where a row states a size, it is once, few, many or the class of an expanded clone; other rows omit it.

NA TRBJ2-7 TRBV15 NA CATSRTPSRAGRPYEQYF TGTGCCACCAGCAGAACTCCTTCCAGGGCAGGGAGACCCTACGAGCAGTACTTC
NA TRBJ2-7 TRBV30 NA CAWSVRGREYF TGTGCCTGGAGTGTACGTGGCAGGGAGTACTTC
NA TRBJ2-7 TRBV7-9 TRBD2 CASSPGLAGGSYEQYF TGTGCCAGCAGCCCCGGACTAGCGGGAGGATCCTACGAGCAGTACTTC
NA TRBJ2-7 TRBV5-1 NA CASSLLESGEQYF TGCGCCAGCAGCTTGTTAGAGTCTGGAGAGCAGTACTTC
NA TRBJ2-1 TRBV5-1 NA CASSLSQGFSYNEQFF TGCGCCAGCAGCTTGAGTCAGGGGTTTTCCTACAATGAGCAGTTCTTC
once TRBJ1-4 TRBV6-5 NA CASSRLGLRNEKLFF TGTGCCAGCAGCCGTCTGGGGCTTCGGAATGAAAAACTGTTTTTT
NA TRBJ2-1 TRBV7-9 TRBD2 CASIPEGGWNEQFF TGTGCCAGCATCCCAGAGGGAGGGTGGAATGAGCAGTTCTTC
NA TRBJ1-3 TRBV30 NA CAWSPTANTIYF TGTGCCTGGAGCCCGACAGCAAACACCATATATTTT
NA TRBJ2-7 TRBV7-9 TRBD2 CASSPPSGRAGEQYF TGTGCCAGCAGCCCCCCTAGCGGGAGGGCCGGGGAGCAGTACTTC
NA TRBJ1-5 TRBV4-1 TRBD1 CASSQDEGRGQSQPQHF TGCGCCAGCAGCCAAGATGAGGGCAGGGGGCAGAGTCAGCCCCAGCATTTT
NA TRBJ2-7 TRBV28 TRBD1 CASSLLLGTGGSYEQYF TGTGCCAGCAGTTTACTTTTAGGGACAGGGGGCTCCTACGAGCAGTACTTC
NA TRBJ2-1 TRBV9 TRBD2 CASSALSGTSSNQFF TGTGCCAGCAGCGCCCTTTCCGGGACTAGCAGCAACCAGTTCTTC
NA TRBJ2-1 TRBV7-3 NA CASSPLPFGEQFF TGTGCCAGCAGCCCGCTACCATTCGGTGAGCAGTTCTTC
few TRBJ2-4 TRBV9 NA CASSKRAGAKNIQYF TGTGCCAGCAGCAAAAGGGCGGGTGCCAAAAACATTCAGTACTTC
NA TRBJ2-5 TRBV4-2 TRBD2 CASSQERLAGVGGGETQYF TGTGCCAGCAGCCAAGAAAGGCTAGCGGGAGTTGGGGGTGGAGAGACCCAGTACTTC
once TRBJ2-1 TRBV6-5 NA CASRIAGQQYNEQFF TGTGCCAGCAGAATCGCGGGACAGCAATACAATGAGCAGTTCTTC
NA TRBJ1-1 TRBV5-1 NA CASSQDTEAFF TGCGCCAGCAGCCAGGACACTGAAGCTTTCTTT
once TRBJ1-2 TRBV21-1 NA CASRSTAFYGYTF TGTGCCAGCAGGTCGACAGCTTTCTATGGCTACACCTTC
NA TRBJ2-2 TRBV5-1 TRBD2 CASLAGGHGTGELFF TGCGCCAGCCTAGCGGGAGGGCACGGCACCGGGGAGCTGTTTTTT